This paragraph reports one T cell receptor beta chain. No antigen is known for it. MiXCR was run by TCRdb on the 5' RACE reads, yielding one entry per CDR3 protein. The sample lists 400,000 to 600,000 distinct CDR3 sequences, under 25% seen once, with around 0.48% in the top ten. The CDR3 contains 15 residues. The V and J ends lost 3 bases and 0 bases respectively, with 10 bases between them. The germline gives CDR1 KGHSH, CDR2 LQKENI. The sample is drawn from a study of identical twins. Study results and limitations: Where out-of-frame alpha sequences were twin-shared, they showed excess low generation probability. Whereas memory repertoires showed no such difference, abundant cord blood beta clonotypes carried fewer insertions. Beta out-of-frame sequences showed weaker excess sharing between twins.

Healthy Caucasians supplied all donations. This same sample was also taken into another study, of yellow fever vaccine responses in identical twins.

This TCR was recovered from a woman aged 18 to 35 in good health. Sequenced input: CD4+ T cells sorted from blood. V gene TRBV18 combines with J gene TRBJ2-3, with D uncertain. CDR3 coding DNA: TGTGCCAGCTCACCGGCGCGCACTAGCACAGATACGCAGTATTTT. Amino acid sequence: CASSPARTSTDTQYF. Supplemented by reference TRBV18 and TRBJ2-3, the full variable domain reads NAGVMQNPRHLVRRRGQEARLRCSPMKGHSHVYWYRQLPEEGLKFMVYLQKENIIDESGMPKERFSAEFPKEGPSILRIQQVVRGDSAAYFCASSPARTSTDTQYFGPGTRLTVL.